Described below is a single T cell receptor beta chain sequence and its context. Generated by immunoSEQ multiplex PCR, the TCRdb table keeps only in-frame clones and is missing some. The profile shows tens of thousands of clones, 94% of them singletons. These data come from a study of technical replicates of blood from a handful of donors. CDR1 SSHAT and CDR2 FNYEAQ come from the germline V gene (reference sequence). The CDR3 spans 13 residues. V lost 3 bases and J 6 bases, leaving 12 bases between the germline ends. This TCR derives from a human donor in good health. Material: T cells isolated from PBMCs. V usage is TRBV7-7 and J usage is TRBJ2-7; D may be TRBD2 (5 bases). CDR3 region: CASSFGVASEQYF. For the CDR3, the DNA is TGTGCCAGCAGCTTCGGGGTGGCTAGCGAGCAGTACTTC.